The rows below give T cell receptor beta chains drawn from one sample of a study of blood T cell repertoires in COVID-19. TCRdb's copy holds only in-frame clones and misses some; the assay was immunoSEQ multiplex PCR. The table has 140,000 or so clones, 80% to 90% seen once; the top ten hold less than 4%. Material: peripheral blood. These receptors were obtained from a woman aged 60 to 75 with active COVID-19. The CDR3 runs from the conserved cysteine through the conserved F or W. Rows give clone size only sometimes, using once, few, many, or a class for an expanded clone.

clone_size,v_call,j_call,cdr3_aa
once,TRBV4-2,TRBJ2-1,CASSGAQGGSSYNEQFF
-,TRBV27,TRBJ2-4,CASSLKWGGSLNIQYF
-,TRBV5-1,TRBJ2-1,CASSLTGLAGYNEQFF
-,TRBV6-5,TRBJ1-5,CASSYSRVLPHQPQHF
-,TRBV19,TRBJ1-2,CASFSLTLDRGAYGYTF
-,TRBV16,TRBJ2-3,CASSQSIRASGTTDTQYF
-,TRBV5-1,TRBJ2-3,CASSLGLASTDTQYF
-,TRBV5-4,TRBJ2-1,CASSPGVGGRHTINEQFF
few,TRBV30,TRBJ1-2,CAWSVMTGGGGYTF
-,TRBV7-3,TRBJ2-1,CASSSRGGRSYNEQFF
-,TRBV28,TRBJ2-3,CASSLSRNTDTQYF
-,TRBV30,TRBJ1-5,CAWSQQGNQPQHF
few,TRBV7-9,TRBJ1-2,CASSLTGGDGYTF
-,TRBV7-9,TRBJ2-1,CASSAGVDNEQFF
-,TRBV5-1,TRBJ1-1,CASSLGQDTEAFF
-,TRBV9,TRBJ2-1,CASSVESGLAGVHEQFF
-,TRBV3-1/TRBV3-2,TRBJ1-4,CASSRGPSGANEKLFF
-,TRBV29-1,TRBJ2-2,CSVRVRSNTGELFF
-,TRBV6-5,TRBJ2-1,CASSYSGFTSGNEQFF
-,TRBV7-9,TRBJ1-1,CASSSQGRGTEAFF
-,TRBV2,TRBJ2-1,CASSEGTSGSIHEQFF
-,TRBV6-2/TRBV6-3,TRBJ2-2,CASSSRGGTGELFF
-,TRBV28,TRBJ2-1,CASSLRITRWEQFF
-,TRBV6-2/TRBV6-3,TRBJ1-1,CASSSGTEAFF
-,TRBV5-4,TRBJ2-5,CASSLGLHSQETQYF
few,TRBV7-8,TRBJ2-1,CASSSSGTSRKEQFF
-,TRBV4-2,TRBJ2-3,CASSQGGRAPDTQYF
-,TRBV7-7,TRBJ2-2,CASSPNRGTGELFF
-,TRBV5-5,TRBJ1-5,CASSLAVDRVSNQPQHF
few,TRBV7-2,TRBJ1-6,CASSLEAGVSGSPLHF
-,TRBV7-2,TRBJ1-3,CASSLDRAPGNTIYF
-,TRBV6-5,TRBJ1-1,CASSYGRTGGTEAFF
-,TRBV5-8,TRBJ2-1,CATPGLAGLGGDNEQFF
-,TRBV28,TRBJ2-7,CATSTSGSYEQYF
-,TRBV25-1,TRBJ2-5,CASSEYGGQETQYF
-,TRBV3-1/TRBV3-2,TRBJ2-5,CASSRRGTAGVSETQYF
few,TRBV6-2/TRBV6-3,TRBJ2-7,CASSYTNRGSEQYF
-,TRBV18,TRBJ1-3,CASSQRQAINSGNTIYF
-,TRBV19,TRBJ1-5,CASSTGHTSNQPQHF
once,TRBV7-9,TRBJ2-2,CASSRGNTGELFF
-,TRBV28,TRBJ1-4,CASSPPVGTGNEKLFF
-,TRBV9,TRBJ2-5,CASSVGLEVTQYF
-,TRBV1,TRBJ2-3,CTSSSRTSGTTDTQYF
few,TRBV30,TRBJ1-2,CAWRLGGGGYTF
-,TRBV15,TRBJ2-3,CATSRGTSGSGGTDTQYF
once,TRBV6-2/TRBV6-3,TRBJ2-5,CASSSQGGLYF
-,TRBV3-1/TRBV3-2,TRBJ2-3,CASSTGLAGVISTDTQYF
-,TRBV7-8,TRBJ1-2,CASSPGQPILYGYTF
-,TRBV19,TRBJ2-7,CASSMAGDEQYF
-,TRBV7-2,TRBJ2-5,CASSLMVTGLQETQYF
-,TRBV5-1,TRBJ2-7,CASSVAGAYEQYF